Presented here are 14 T cell receptor beta chains from one specimen sequenced in a study of shared clonotypes between healthy human individuals. Clones were sequenced by immunoSEQ multiplex PCR, and TCRdb holds only the in-frame ones, with some missing. Here the sample spans roughly 2,000,000 clones, 93% being singletons. It was CD45RO-negative cells, positively selected for CCR7, that made up naive CD8 cells, with terminally differentiated effector memory CD45RA+ cells excluded. The specimen sequenced was naive CD8+ T cells from PBMCs. These receptors originate from a man aged 18 to 30 in good health. Some clones in this sample may be carry-over from other donors' samples.

This chain connects TRBV7-2 to TRBJ2-7; 8 nucleotides align to TRBD1. The germline CDR1 and CDR2 sequences are SGHTA and FQGNSA. The V segment lost 1 base and the J segment 4 bases; nucleotides outside the gene matches: 3. The CDR3 covers 14 residues. The CDR3 nucleotides are TGTGCCAGCAGCTTAGTTACAGGGGGTTACGAGCAGTACTTC. Translated: CASSLVTGGYEQYF.

V and J are TRBV5-6 and TRBJ2-1, with TRBD2 matching over 10 bases. V lost 0 bases, J lost 3 bases, and 6 bases stayed unmatched. Germline lookup yields CDR1 SGHDT and CDR2 YYEEEE. The CDR3 runs to 17 residues. The CDR3 is CASSLARGLANYNEQFF. The CDR3 nucleotides read TGTGCCAGCAGCTTGGCTAGGGGACTAGCGAACTACAATGAGCAGTTCTTC.

On this clone: Other DNA sequences from this sample encode an identical CDR3 as well. V and J are TRBV7-3 and TRBJ2-1; 9 positions match TRBD2. This CDR3 has 15 amino acids. The germline gives CDR1 SGHTA, CDR2 FQGTGA. V trimming: 5 bases; J trimming: 2 bases; junction bases outside the gene matches: 4. The CDR3 here is CASSLLAGAYNEQFF. In DNA form, the CDR3 reads TGTGCCAGCAGCCTTTTAGCGGGAGCCTACAATGAGCAGTTCTTC.

The chain couples TRBV14 to TRBJ2-1; the match to TRBD1 covers 8 bases. Trimming took 2 bases from V and 8 from J; bases not matched to a gene: 5. The CDR3 is made up of 14 amino acids. Germline V CDR1 and CDR2: SGHDN, FVKESK. The CDR3 bases are TGTGCCAGCAGCCAACGGACAGGGTTGGATGAGCAGTTCTTC. It translates to CASSQRTGLDEQFF.

The J gene is TRBJ2-7, the V gene TRBV7-8, with TRBD2 matching 9 bases. Germline V CDR1 and CDR2: SGHVS, FQNEAQ. The CDR3 covers 15 residues. V shed 5 bases, J shed 7 bases, and the junction held 12 bases outside the gene matches. The CDR3 DNA follows: TGTGCCAGCAGCCCGGCGGGAGGGCTCCCGCGAGAGCAGTACTTC. This encodes CASSPAGGLPREQYF.

The chain is built from TRBV28 and TRBJ1-6; D unclear. This CDR3 is 13 amino acids long. Germline V CDR1 and CDR2: MDHEN, SYDVKM. Trimming shortened V by 5 bases and J by 14 bases, and 16 bases separated the two germline ends. This chain's CDR3 is CASSIGESGALHF. CDR3 DNA: TGTGCCAGCAGTATAGGAGAGTCCGGGGCCCTCCACTTT.

This chain uses TRBV11-3 with TRBJ2-3; D may be TRBD1 (6 bases). V lost 4 bases to trimming and J lost 6 bases, with 14 bases between them. CDR1 SGHNT and CDR2 YENEEA come from the germline V gene. The CDR3 covers 14 residues. CDR3 protein: CASSSGVGEDTQYF. Written as DNA, the CDR3 is TGTGCCAGCAGCTCAGGGGTAGGGGAGGATACGCAGTATTTT.

This sequence joins TRBV7-2 and TRBJ1-1; D is unresolved. CDR1 and CDR2 (germline): SGHTA, FQGNSA. The CDR3 has 16 residues. V lost 4 bases and J 2 bases, leaving 17 bases between the germline ends. Here the CDR3 reads CASSWKPGGVNTEAFF. The DNA for the CDR3 is TGTGCCAGCAGCTGGAAACCGGGCGGGGTAAACACTGAAGCTTTCTTT.

This chain uses TRBV28 with TRBJ1-2, with 7 bases lining up with TRBD1. There are 17 residues in the CDR3. The germline V gene encodes CDR1 MDHEN and CDR2 SYDVKM. Germline trimming cut 5 bases from V and 0 bases from J; bases unmatched to any gene: 12. The CDR3 spells CASSNLDRATANYGYTF. The CDR3 DNA follows: TGTGCCAGCAGTAACCTCGACAGGGCGACAGCTAACTATGGCTACACCTTC.

The V call is TRBV19, the J call TRBJ1-1; tentatively, D is TRBD1 (5 bases). Looked up from germline, CDR1 is LNHDA and CDR2 is SQIVND (reference sequence). The V end lost 7 bases, the J end lost 3 bases, and 9 bases lay between the germline ends. This CDR3 spans 12 amino acids. The chain's CDR3 is CASTAGDTEAFF. CDR3 DNA sequence: TGTGCCAGTACGGCGGGGGACACTGAAGCTTTCTTT.

V usage is TRBV9 and J usage is TRBJ2-7, with TRBD1 matching 9 bases. The CDR3 runs 16 residues. CDR1 and CDR2 (germline): SGDLS, YYNGEE. Losses at the gene ends were 0 bases for V and 5 bases for J; bases not matched to a gene: 9. CDR3 sequence reads: CASSVGIRDRAHEQYF. The CDR3 nucleotides are TGTGCCAGCAGCGTAGGGATACGGGACAGGGCCCACGAGCAGTACTTC.

The V and J genes are TRBV10-3 and TRBJ2-7; unclear D gene. CDR1 and CDR2 (germline): ENHRY, SYGVKD. Trimming left V 6 bases short and J 0 bases short, with 9 bases between. The CDR3 contains 13 residues. The DNA for the CDR3 is TGTGCCATCAGGCCAGAACTCTCCTACGAGCAGTACTTC. Its protein is CAIRPELSYEQYF.

This clone has a single count. The chain carries TRBV5-1 and TRBJ2-2, with 8 bases aligning to TRBD1. The CDR3 has 18 amino acids. The germline V gene has CDR1 SGHRS and CDR2 YFSETQ. The ends lost 7 bases at V and 0 bases at J; junction bases unmatched: 14. The CDR3, as DNA: TGCGCCAGCGCCCTAAACCCGAACAGGGGGACGAACACCGGGGAGCTGTTTTTT. It encodes CASALNPNRGTNTGELFF. Based on the CDR3 plus reference TRBV5-1 and TRBJ2-2, the full variable domain is KAGVTQTPRYLIKTRGQQVTLSCSPISGHRSVSWYQQTPGQGLQFLFEYFSETQRNKGNFPGRFSGRQFSNSRSEMNVSTLELGDSALYLCASALNPNRGTNTGELFFGEGSRLTVL.

The chain combines TRBV9 with TRBJ2-1; 9 positions agree with TRBD2. The V gene's germline CDR1 is SGDLS and CDR2 YYNGEE. This CDR3 has 17 amino acids. The trim removed 3 bases at V and 3 bases at J, leaving 10 bases unmatched. The CDR3 region has the DNA TGTGCCAGCAGCGCCTCCCGGACTAGCGCACTCTACAATGAGCAGTTCTTC. It is translated as CASSASRTSALYNEQFF. Full variable domain (missing parts from reference TRBV9 and TRBJ2-1): DSGVTQTPKHLITATGQRVTLRCSPRSGDLSVYWYQQSLDQGLQFLIQYYNGEERAKGNILERFSAQQFPDLHSELNLSSLELGDSALYFCASSASRTSALYNEQFFGPGTRLTVL.